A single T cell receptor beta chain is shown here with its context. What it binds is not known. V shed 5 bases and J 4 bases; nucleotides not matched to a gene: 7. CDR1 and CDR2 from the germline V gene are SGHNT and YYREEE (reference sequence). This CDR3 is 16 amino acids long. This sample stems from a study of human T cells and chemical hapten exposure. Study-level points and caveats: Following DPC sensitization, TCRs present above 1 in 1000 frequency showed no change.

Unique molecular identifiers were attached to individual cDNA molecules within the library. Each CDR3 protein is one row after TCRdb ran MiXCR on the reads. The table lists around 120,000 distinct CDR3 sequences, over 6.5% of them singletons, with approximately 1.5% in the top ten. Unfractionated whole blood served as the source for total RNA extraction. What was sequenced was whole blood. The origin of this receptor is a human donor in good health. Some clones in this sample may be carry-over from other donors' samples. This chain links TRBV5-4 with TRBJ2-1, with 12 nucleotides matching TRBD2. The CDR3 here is CASRLAGGEVYNEQFF. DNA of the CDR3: TGTGCCAGCAGGCTAGCGGGAGGGGAGGTATACAATGAGCAGTTCTTC.